This T cell receptor beta chain derives from a study of vaccination effects on CD4 cells after COVID-19. After expansion with viral peptide pools in the ViraFEST assay, antigen-specific CD4+ T cells were sequenced. Subsequent to roughly 10 days of culture, CD4+ T cells were isolated. Vaccination of participants consisted of two doses of either the BNT162b2 or mRNA-1273 vaccine. Both day 3 and day 7 saw half the medium replaced with IL-2 medium. TCRdb keeps only in-frame clones here, not all; method: immunoSEQ multiplex PCR. The repertoire holds about 31,000 clones, with over 55% as singletons. Germline V gives CDR1 ENHRY, CDR2 SYGVKD. This CDR3 region has 12 residues. Trimming pared 8 bases from V and 2 bases from J, leaving 9 bases between. This clone has only a few counts. Its target is not known.

The clonotype was recovered from a human donor who received a COVID-19 vaccine. The V gene is TRBV10-3, the J gene TRBJ2-5; no clear D. Sequencing used CD4+ T cells from PBMCs cultured with SARS-CoV-2 spike peptides, obtained after COVID-19 vaccination. CDR3 residues: CAIGQVQETQYF. The CDR3 bases are TGTGCCATCGGGCAGGTTCAAGAGACCCAGTACTTC.